The following is a T cell receptor beta chain sequence with its context. This record comes from a study of blood T cell repertoires in COVID-19. About the research overall: COVID-19 samples, acute and convalescent, were from the United States, Italy and Spain.

The CDR3 runs 15 residues. Looked up from germline, CDR1 is MNHEY and CDR2 is SVGAGI. Trimming took 7 bases from V and 0 from J, leaving 13 bases between them. Original processing methods: Reference gene primer amplification gave estimated nucleated cell counts. The repertoire was sequenced with immunoSEQ multiplex PCR; TCRdb's copy has only in-frame clones and lacks some. V and J calls plus clone size are reproduced from that table; the DNA served to infer D and trimming. In the table there are a few hundred thousand clones, 88% of which are singletons. Sequenced input: peripheral blood. The chain employs TRBV6-5 and TRBJ1-3, with a tentative D call TRBD1 (6 bases). The TCR was taken from a man aged 55-75 years who had recovered from COVID-19. CDR3 residues: CASTRGGTSGNTIYF. CDR3 sequence (DNA): TGTGCCAGCACTCGCGGGGGCACCTCTGGAAACACCATATATTTT.